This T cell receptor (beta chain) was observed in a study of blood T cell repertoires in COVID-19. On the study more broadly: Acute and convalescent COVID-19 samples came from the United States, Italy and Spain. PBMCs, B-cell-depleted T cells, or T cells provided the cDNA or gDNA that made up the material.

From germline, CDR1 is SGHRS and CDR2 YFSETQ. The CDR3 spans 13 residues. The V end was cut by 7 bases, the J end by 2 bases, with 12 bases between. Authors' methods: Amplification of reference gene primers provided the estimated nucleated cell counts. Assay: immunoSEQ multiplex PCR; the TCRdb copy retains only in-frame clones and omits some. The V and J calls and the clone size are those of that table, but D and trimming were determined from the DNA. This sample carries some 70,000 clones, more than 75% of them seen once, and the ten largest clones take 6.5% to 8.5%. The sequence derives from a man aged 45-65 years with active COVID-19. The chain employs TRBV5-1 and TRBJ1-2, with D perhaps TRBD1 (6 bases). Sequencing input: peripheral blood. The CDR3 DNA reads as TGCGCCAGCTCGACAGGTACCAACTATGGCTACACCTTC. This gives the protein CASSTGTNYGYTF.